The 18 T cell receptor beta chains below were found in one sample sequenced in a study of CD8 T cells in ankylosing spondylitis. Findings and caveats of the study: There was a TCR beta motif, made of roughly eight highly homologous variants, that appeared characteristic of ankylosing spondylitis blood.

What these receptors recognize is not known. TCRdb called the 5' RACE reads again in MiXCR, with one record for every CDR3 protein. The sample carries about 540,000 distinct CDR3 sequences, over 9.5% recorded once. Sequenced: blood, either unsorted or a sorted T cell fraction (not recorded which). These TCRs come from a male donor with ankylosing spondylitis.

This rearrangement joins TRBV6-4 to TRBJ1-1; TRBD1 aligns across 9 bases. Trimming at V came to 6 bases and at J to 0 bases, leaving 2 bases not matched to a gene. The CDR3 covers 14 residues. Germline values: CDR1 MRHNA, CDR2 SNTAGT. The CDR3 DNA reads as TGTGCCAGCAGACAGGGGGCGATGAACACTGAAGCTTTCTTT. Encoded protein: CASRQGAMNTEAFF.

This clonotype was counted only a few times. The J gene is TRBJ2-7, the V gene TRBV2, with TRBD2 matching 11 bases. The CDR3 is made up of 15 amino acids. Trimming cost V 7 bases and J 7 bases; bases outside gene matches: 12. CDR1 and CDR2 from the germline V gene are SNHLY and FYNNEI. CDR3 sequence: CASNARRLAGGEQYV. CDR3 bases: TGTGCCAGCAACGCAAGGCGGCTAGCGGGAGGAGAGCAGTACGTC.

This clonotype turned up a few times. The chain links TRBV25-1 to TRBJ2-7; 15 positions agree with TRBD2. Germline trimming cut 3 bases from V and 3 bases from J; bases unmatched to any gene: 12. The CDR3 length is 19 residues. Germline-derived CDR1 and CDR2 are MGHDK and SYGVNS. The CDR3 bases are TGTGCCAGCAGTGATCCTCGGGGACTAGCGGGAGGCTTTAGCTACGAGCAGTACTTC. Its protein product is CASSDPRGLAGGFSYEQYF.

The chain joins TRBV4-2 to TRBJ2-5; D is tentatively TRBD1 or TRBD2 (5 bases each). The germline CDR1 and CDR2 sequences are LGHNA and YNFKEQ. This CDR3 contains 13 residues. The V end was cut by 1 base, the J end by 3 bases, with 6 bases between. CDR3 amino acids: CASSQVGEETQYF. The CDR3, as DNA: TGTGCCAGCAGCCAAGTGGGGGAAGAGACCCAGTACTTC.

This clonotype was observed many times. This chain connects TRBV29-1 to TRBJ1-2, with D maybe TRBD1 (5 bases). This CDR3 contains 12 residues. Germline V gene sequence: CDR1 SQVTM, CDR2 ANQGSEA. Trimming pared 1 base from V and 10 bases from J, leaving 13 bases between. The CDR3 is CSVEGAGIDYTF. CDR3 coding DNA: TGCAGCGTTGAAGGTGCAGGGATTGACTACACCTTC.

This clonotype appeared many times. The chain combines TRBV5-1 with TRBJ2-1; D remains unclear. Between the trimmed V and J ends, which lost 1 base and 5 bases, there was a span of 7 bases. Germline lookup yields CDR1 SGHRS and CDR2 YFSETQ. This CDR3 contains 13 residues. Here the CDR3 DNA reads TGCGCCAGCAGCTTGAGGACCGACAATGAGCAGTTCTTC. The encoded protein is CASSLRTDNEQFF.

The chain combines TRBV7-6 with TRBJ2-1; D uncertain. The CDR3 has 12 residues. Trimming took 4 bases from V and 9 from J, leaving 10 bases between them. The germline V gene has CDR1 SGHVS and CDR2 FNYEAQ. CDR3 in amino acids: CASSSGNSEQFF. CDR3 nucleotides: TGTGCCAGCAGCTCCGGTAACAGTGAGCAGTTCTTC. The variable domain in full, with the rest retrieved from reference TRBV7-6 and TRBJ2-1, is GAGVSQSPRYKVTKRGQDVALRCDPISGHVSLYWYRQALGQGPEFLTYFNYEAQQDKSGLPNDRFSAERPEGSISTLTIQRTEQRDSAMYRCASSSGNSEQFFGPGTRLTVL.

As for this clonotype: Since a much larger clone is just one base distant, this may be a read error. Since no conserved phenylalanine or tryptophan closes the CDR3, a read error is the likely cause. This sequence joins TRBV29-1 and TRBJ1-2; D gene ambiguous. CDR1 is SQVTM and CDR2 is ANQGSEA in the germline V gene. The CDR3 sequence is 13 residues long. Trimming removed 3 bases from V and 7 bases from J, with 15 bases in between. The CDR3 loop reads CSVEASPTRGYTL. DNA for the CDR3: TGCAGCGTTGAGGCCTCCCCAACTCGTGGCTACACCCTC.

The CDR3 sequence is CASNFQTSGAYEQYF. The CDR3, as DNA: TGCGCCAGCAACTTTCAGACTAGCGGAGCCTACGAGCAGTACTTC. The gene calls are TRBV5-1 and TRBJ2-7; 9 positions agree with TRBD2. Germline CDR1 is SGHRS and CDR2 is YFSETQ. This CDR3 is 15 amino acids long. V was clipped by 6 bases and J by 2 bases; unmatched bases: 9.

V gene TRBV20-1 combines with J gene TRBJ1-1; possibly TRBD1 for D (5 bases). The CDR3 has 15 amino acids. Trimming left V 0 bases short and J 4 bases short, with 15 bases between. Looked up from germline, CDR1 is DFQATT and CDR2 is SNEGSKA (reference sequence). The CDR3 is CSARDPSGRVTEAFF. The CDR3 DNA reads TGCAGTGCTAGAGACCCATCAGGGAGGGTCACTGAAGCTTTCTTT.

This clonotype was counted at least ten times. This rearrangement joins TRBV12-3 or TRBV12-4 to TRBJ1-1, with a tentative D call TRBD1 (5 bases). The length of the CDR3 is 12 residues. The V end was cut by 6 bases, the J end by 5 bases, with 10 bases between. CDR3 coding DNA: TGTGCCAGCAGCCTTACAGGAACTGAAGCTTTCTTT. This encodes CASSLTGTEAFF.

This clonotype was recorded a few times. V usage is TRBV7-9 and J usage is TRBJ2-3; possible D gene TRBD2, 6 bases. CDR1 SEHNR and CDR2 FQNEAQ come from the germline V gene (reference sequence). V shed 4 bases and J shed 6 bases, with 20 bases lying between them. The length of the CDR3 is 16 residues. CDR3 amino acids: CASSSGVVLTTDTQYF. The CDR3 DNA reads as TGTGCCAGCAGCTCGGGGGTGGTACTCACGACGGATACGCAGTATTTT.

The rearrangement joins TRBV9 to TRBJ1-4; 7 bases line up with TRBD1. Germline V gives CDR1 SGDLS, CDR2 YYNGEE. The CDR3 length is 13 residues. V shed 3 bases, J shed 8 bases, and the junction held 4 bases outside the gene matches. CDR3 in DNA: TGTGCCAGCAGCGCCGGGACAGAGGAAAAACTGTTTTTT. Translating it yields CASSAGTEEKLFF.

V and J are TRBV12-3 or TRBV12-4 and TRBJ1-3; D is uncertain. The CDR3 is made up of 14 amino acids. Trimming pared 6 bases from V and 4 bases from J, leaving 13 bases between. CDR3 protein: CASRTLGSGNTIYF. CDR3 DNA: TGTGCCAGCAGGACTTTAGGATCGGGAAACACCATATATTTT.

This clonotype was found many times. As DNA, the CDR3 is TGCGCCAGCAGCTTCGGGAGAGGATCCTACAATGAGCAGTTCTTC. Amino acids: CASSFGRGSYNEQFF. The J gene is TRBJ2-1, the V gene TRBV5-1; perhaps TRBD2 as D (6 bases). Per the germline V gene, CDR1 is SGHRS and CDR2 is YFSETQ. The CDR3 loop spans 15 amino acids. V shed 2 bases and J shed 1 base, with 10 bases lying between them.

This clonotype has at least ten counts. The chain carries TRBV20-1 and TRBJ1-6; 9 nucleotides align to TRBD1. The CDR3 covers 14 residues. V lost 6 bases to trimming and J lost 10 bases; unmatched junction nucleotides: 10. CDR1 is DFQATT, CDR2 SNEGSKA, per germline (reference sequence). CDR3 residues: CSALGGQGQSPLHF. The CDR3, as DNA: TGCAGTGCGTTGGGGGGACAGGGTCAGTCACCCCTCCACTTT.

At least ten counts were recorded for this clonotype. The rearrangement uses TRBV20-1 and TRBJ2-1; 7 bases are a match to TRBD2. The germline V gene encodes CDR1 DFQATT and CDR2 SNEGSKA (reference sequence). The CDR3 contains 15 residues. Trimming at V came to 6 bases and at J to 1 base, leaving 9 bases not matched to a gene. As DNA, the CDR3 is TGCAGTGCCCGACCGGCTAGCGGATCCTACAATGAGCAGTTCTTC. Protein product: CSARPASGSYNEQFF.

The chain couples TRBV29-1 to TRBJ2-1, with unresolved D. With 3 bases removed from V and 1 base from J, the gap between germline ends came to 7 bases. Germline V CDR1 and CDR2: SQVTM, ANQGSEA. This CDR3 has 13 residues. In nucleotides, the CDR3 is TGCAGCGTTGACTCCGAATCCTACAATGAGCAGTTCTTC. Its protein is CSVDSESYNEQFF.